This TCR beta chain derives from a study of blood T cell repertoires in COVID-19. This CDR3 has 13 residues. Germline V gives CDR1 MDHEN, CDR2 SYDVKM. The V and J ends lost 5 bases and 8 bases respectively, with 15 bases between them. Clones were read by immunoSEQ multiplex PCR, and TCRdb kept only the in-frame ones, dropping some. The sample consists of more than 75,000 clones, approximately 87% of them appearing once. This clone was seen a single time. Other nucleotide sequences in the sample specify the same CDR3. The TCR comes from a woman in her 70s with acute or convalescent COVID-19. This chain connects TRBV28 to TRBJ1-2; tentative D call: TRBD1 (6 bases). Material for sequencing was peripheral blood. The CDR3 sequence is CASSPGQPGGYTF. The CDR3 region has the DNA TGTGCCAGCAGTCCCGGACAGCCTGGAGGCTACACCTTC.